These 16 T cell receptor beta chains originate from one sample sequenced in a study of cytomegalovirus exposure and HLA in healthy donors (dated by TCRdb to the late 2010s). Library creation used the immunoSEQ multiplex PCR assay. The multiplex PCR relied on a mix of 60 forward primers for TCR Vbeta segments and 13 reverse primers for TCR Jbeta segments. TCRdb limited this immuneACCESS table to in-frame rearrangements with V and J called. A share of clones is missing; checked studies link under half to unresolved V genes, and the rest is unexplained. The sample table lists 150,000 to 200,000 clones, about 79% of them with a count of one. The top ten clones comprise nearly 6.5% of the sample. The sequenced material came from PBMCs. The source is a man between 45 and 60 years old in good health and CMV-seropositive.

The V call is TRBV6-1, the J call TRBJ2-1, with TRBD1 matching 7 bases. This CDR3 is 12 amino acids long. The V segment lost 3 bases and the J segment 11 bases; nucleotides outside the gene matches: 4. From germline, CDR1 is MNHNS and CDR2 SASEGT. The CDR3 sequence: CASSDDRAKQFF. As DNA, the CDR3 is TGTGCCAGCAGTGATGACAGGGCGAAGCAGTTCTTC.

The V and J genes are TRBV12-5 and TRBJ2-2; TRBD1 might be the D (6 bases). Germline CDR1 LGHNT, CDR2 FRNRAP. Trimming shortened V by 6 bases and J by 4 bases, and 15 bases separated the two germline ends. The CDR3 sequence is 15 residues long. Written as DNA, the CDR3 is TGTGCTAGTGGCCCCGGACAGCCCGGCACCGGGGAGCTGTTTTTT. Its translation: CASGPGQPGTGELFF.

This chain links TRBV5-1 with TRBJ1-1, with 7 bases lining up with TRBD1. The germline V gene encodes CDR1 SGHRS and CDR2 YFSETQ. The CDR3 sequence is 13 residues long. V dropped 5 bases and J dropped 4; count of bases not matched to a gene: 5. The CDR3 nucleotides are TGCGCCAGCAGTACAGGGGACCGCACTGAAGCTTTCTTT. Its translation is CASSTGDRTEAFF.

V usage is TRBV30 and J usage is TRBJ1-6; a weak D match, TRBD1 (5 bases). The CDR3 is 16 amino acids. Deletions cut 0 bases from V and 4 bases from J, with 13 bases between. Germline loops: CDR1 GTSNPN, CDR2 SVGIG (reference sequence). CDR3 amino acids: CAWSVLRGSYNSPLHF. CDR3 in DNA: TGTGCCTGGAGTGTACTTCGGGGGTCGTATAATTCACCCCTCCACTTT.

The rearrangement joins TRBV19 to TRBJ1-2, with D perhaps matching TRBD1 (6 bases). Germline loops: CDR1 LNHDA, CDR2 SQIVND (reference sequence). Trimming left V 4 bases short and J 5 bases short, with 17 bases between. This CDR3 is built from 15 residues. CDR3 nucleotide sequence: TGTGCCAGTAGTAATACCCGACAGGCGAAGTATGGCTACACCTTC. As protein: CASSNTRQAKYGYTF.

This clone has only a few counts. CDR3 in amino acids: CASSLEGQDYNEQFF. In DNA form, the CDR3 reads TGCGCCAGCAGCTTGGAAGGACAGGACTACAATGAGCAGTTCTTC. V usage is TRBV5-1 and J usage is TRBJ2-1, with 7 bases lining up with TRBD1. CDR3 size: 15 residues. Per the germline V gene, CDR1 is SGHRS and CDR2 is YFSETQ. V lost 0 bases to trimming and J lost 3 bases; unmatched junction nucleotides: 3.

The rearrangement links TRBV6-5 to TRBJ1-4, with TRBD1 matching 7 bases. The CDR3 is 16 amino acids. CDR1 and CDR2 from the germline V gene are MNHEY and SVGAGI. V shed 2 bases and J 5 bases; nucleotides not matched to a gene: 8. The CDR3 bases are TGTGCCAGCAGTTACCAGACAGGGTTGGGGAATGAAAAACTGTTTTTT. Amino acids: CASSYQTGLGNEKLFF.

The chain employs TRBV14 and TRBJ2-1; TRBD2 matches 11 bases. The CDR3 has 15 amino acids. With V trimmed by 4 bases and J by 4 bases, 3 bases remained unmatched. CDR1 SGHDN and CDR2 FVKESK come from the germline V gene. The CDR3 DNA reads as TGTGCCAGCAGCCCCGGGACTAGCGGATACAATGAGCAGTTCTTC. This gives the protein CASSPGTSGYNEQFF.

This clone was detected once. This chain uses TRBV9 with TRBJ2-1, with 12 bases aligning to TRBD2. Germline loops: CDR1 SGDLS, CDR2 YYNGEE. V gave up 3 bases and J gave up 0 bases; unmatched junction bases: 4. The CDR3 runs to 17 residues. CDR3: CASSARLAGVSYNEQFF. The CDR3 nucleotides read TGTGCCAGCAGCGCTCGACTAGCGGGGGTCTCCTACAATGAGCAGTTCTTC.

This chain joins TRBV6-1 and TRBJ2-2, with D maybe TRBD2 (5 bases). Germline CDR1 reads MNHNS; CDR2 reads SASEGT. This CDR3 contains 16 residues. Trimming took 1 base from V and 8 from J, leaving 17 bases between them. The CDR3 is CASSEGYTPSGGELFF. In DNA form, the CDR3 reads TGTGCCAGCAGTGAAGGTTACACCCCTTCGGGGGGGGAGCTGTTTTTT.

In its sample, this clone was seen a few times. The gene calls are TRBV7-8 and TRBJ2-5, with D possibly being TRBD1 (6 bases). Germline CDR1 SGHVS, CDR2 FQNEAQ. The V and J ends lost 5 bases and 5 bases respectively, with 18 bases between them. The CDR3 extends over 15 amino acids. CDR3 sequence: CASSVNGGAGETQYF. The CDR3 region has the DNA TGTGCCAGCAGCGTAAATGGGGGCGCCGGGGAGACCCAGTACTTC.

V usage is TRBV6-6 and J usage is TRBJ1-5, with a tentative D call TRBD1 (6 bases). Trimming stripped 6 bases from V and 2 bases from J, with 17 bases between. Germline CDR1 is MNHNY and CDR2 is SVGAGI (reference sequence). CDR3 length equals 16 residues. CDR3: CASRESGVSGNQPQHF. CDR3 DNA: TGTGCCAGCAGAGAATCAGGGGTATCTGGCAATCAGCCCCAGCATTTT.

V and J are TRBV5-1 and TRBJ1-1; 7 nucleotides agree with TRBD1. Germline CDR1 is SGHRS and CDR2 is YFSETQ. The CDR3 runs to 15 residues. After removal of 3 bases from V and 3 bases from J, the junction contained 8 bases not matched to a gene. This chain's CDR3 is CASSSPTGLDTEAFF. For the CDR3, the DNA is TGCGCCAGCAGCTCGCCGACAGGGTTAGACACTGAAGCTTTCTTT.

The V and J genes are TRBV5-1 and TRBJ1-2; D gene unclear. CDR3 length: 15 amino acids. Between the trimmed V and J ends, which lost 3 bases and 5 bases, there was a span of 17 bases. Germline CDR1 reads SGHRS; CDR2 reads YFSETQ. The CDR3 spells CASSSTPALGYGYTF. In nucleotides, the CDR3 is TGCGCCAGCAGCTCGACTCCGGCACTCGGTTATGGCTACACCTTC.

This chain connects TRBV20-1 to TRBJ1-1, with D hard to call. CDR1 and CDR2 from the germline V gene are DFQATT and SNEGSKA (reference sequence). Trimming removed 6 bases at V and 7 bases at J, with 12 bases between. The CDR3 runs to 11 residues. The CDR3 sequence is CSATGSREAFF. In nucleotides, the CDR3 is TGCAGTGCCACGGGGAGCCGTGAAGCTTTCTTT.

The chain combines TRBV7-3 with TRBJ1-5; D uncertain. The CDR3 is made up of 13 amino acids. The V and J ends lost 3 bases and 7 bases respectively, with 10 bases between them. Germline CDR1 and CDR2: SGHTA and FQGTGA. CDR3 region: CASSFQYHQPQHF. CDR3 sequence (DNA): TGTGCCAGCAGCTTTCAGTATCACCAGCCCCAGCATTTT.